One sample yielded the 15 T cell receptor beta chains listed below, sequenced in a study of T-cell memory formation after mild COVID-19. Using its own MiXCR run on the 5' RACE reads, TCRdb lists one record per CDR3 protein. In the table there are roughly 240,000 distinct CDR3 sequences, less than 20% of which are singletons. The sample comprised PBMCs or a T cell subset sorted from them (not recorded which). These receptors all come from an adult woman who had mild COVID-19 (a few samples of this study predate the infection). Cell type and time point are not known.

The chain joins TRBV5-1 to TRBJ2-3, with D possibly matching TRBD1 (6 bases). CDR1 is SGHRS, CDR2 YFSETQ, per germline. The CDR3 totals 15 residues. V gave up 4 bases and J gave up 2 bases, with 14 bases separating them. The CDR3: CASSTSGHDTDTQYF. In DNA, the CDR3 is TGCGCCAGCAGCACCTCGGGACACGACACAGATACGCAGTATTTT.

The CDR3 sequence is CASLPGRSGANVLTF. The CDR3 coding sequence is TGTGCCAGTCTTCCTGGCCGCTCTGGGGCCAACGTCCTGACTTTC. This chain uses TRBV6-1 with TRBJ2-6; D not certain. The CDR3 is 15 residues long. Germline V lookup: CDR1 MNHNS, CDR2 SASEGT. Trimming left V 9 bases short and J 0 bases short, with 12 bases between.

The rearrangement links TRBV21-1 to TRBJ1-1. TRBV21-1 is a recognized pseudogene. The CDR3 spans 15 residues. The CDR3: CASYYREPGNTEAFF. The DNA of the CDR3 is TGTGCCAGCTATTATCGGGAGCCGGGGAACACTGAAGCTTTCTTT.

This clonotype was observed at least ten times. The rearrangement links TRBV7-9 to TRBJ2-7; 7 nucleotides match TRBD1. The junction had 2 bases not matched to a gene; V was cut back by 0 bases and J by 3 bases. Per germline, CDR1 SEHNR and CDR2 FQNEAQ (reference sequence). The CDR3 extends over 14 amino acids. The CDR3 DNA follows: TGTGCCAGCAGCTTAGCGGCAGGGGGCTACGAGCAGTACTTC. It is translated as CASSLAAGGYEQYF.

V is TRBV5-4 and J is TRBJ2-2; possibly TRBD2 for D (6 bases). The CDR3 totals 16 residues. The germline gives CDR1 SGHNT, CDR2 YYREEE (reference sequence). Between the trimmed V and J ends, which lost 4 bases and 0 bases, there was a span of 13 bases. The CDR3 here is CASSPWWEANTGELFF. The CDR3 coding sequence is TGTGCCAGCAGCCCGTGGTGGGAGGCGAACACCGGGGAGCTGTTTTTT.

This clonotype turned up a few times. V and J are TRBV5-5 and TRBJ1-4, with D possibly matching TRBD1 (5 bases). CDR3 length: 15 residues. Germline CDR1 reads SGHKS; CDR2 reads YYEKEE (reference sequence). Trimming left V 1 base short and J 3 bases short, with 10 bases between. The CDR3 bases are TGTGCCAGCAGCTTGTTGTCGGGGGCTAATGAAAAACTGTTTTTT. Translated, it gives CASSLLSGANEKLFF.

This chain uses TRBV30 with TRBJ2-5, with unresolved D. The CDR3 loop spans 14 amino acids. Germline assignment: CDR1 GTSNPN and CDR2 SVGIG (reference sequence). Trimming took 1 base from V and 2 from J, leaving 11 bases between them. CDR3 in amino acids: CAWSGGLPQETQYF. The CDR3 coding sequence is TGTGCCTGGAGTGGAGGTCTGCCTCAAGAGACCCAGTACTTC. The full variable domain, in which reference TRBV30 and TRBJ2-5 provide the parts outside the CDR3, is SQTIHQWPATLVQPVGSPLSLECTVEGTSNPNLYWYRQAAGRGLQLLFYSVGIGQISSEVPQNLSASRPQDRQFILSSKKLLLSDSGFYLCAWSGGLPQETQYFGPGTRLLVL.

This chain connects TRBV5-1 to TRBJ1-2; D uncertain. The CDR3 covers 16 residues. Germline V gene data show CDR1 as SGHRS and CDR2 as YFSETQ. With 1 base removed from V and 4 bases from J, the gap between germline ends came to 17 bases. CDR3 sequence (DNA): TGCGCCAGCAGCTTGAGAGGTGACGGGCGCGCCTATGGCTACACCTTC. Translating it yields CASSLRGDGRAYGYTF. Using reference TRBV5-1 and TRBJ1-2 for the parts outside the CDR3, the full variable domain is KAGVTQTPRYLIKTRGQQVTLSCSPISGHRSVSWYQQTPGQGLQFLFEYFSETQRNKGNFPGRFSGRQFSNSRSEMNVSTLELGDSALYLCASSLRGDGRAYGYTFGSGTRLTVV.

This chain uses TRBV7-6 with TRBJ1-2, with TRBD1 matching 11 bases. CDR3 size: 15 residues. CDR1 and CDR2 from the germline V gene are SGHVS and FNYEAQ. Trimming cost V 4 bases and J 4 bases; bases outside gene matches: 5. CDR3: CASSSWTGGGYGYTF. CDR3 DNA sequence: TGTGCCAGCAGCTCATGGACAGGGGGCGGCTATGGCTACACCTTC.

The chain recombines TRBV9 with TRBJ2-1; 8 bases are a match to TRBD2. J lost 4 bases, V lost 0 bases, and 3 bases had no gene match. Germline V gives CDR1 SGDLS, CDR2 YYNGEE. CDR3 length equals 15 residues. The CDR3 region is CASSVVAGGYNEQFF. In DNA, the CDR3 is TGTGCCAGCAGCGTAGTGGCGGGAGGTTACAATGAGCAGTTCTTC.

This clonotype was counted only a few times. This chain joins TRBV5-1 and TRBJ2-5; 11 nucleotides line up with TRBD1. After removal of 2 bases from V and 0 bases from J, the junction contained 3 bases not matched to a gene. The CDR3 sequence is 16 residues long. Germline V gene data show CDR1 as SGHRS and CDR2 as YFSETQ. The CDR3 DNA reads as TGCGCCAGCAGCTTCCGGGACAGGGGGTACCAAGAGACCCAGTACTTC. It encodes CASSFRDRGYQETQYF.

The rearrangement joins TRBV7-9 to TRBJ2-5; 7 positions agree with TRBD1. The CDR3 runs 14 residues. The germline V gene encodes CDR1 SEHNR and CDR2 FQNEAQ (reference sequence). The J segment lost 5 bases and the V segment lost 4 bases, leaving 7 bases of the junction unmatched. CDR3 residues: CASSSRTGGETQYF. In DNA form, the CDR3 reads TGTGCCAGCAGCTCCCGGACAGGCGGGGAGACCCAGTACTTC. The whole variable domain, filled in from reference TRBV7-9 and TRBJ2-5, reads DTGVSQNPRHKITKRGQNVTFRCDPISEHNRLYWYRQTLGQGPEFLTYFQNEAQLEKSRLLSDRFSAERPKGSFSTLEIQRTEQGDSAMYLCASSSRTGGETQYFGPGTRLLVL.

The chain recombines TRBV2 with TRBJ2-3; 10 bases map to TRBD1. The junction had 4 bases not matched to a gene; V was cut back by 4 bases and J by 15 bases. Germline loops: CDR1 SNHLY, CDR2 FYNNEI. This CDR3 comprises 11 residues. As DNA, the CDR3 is TGTGCCAGCAGTGTCGGGACAGGGGAATATTTT. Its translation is CASSVGTGEYF.

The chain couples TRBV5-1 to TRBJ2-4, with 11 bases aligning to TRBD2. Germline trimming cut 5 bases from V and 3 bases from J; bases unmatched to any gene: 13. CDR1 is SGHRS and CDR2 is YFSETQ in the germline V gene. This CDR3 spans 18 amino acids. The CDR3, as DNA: TGCGCCAGCAGTCCTTATCCCCCTAGCGGGGGGCTCAAAAACATTCAGTACTTC. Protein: CASSPYPPSGGLKNIQYF.

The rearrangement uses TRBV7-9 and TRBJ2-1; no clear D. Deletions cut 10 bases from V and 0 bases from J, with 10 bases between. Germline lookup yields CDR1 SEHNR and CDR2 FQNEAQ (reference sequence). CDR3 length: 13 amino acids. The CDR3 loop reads CANEQSSYNEQFF. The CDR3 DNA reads TGTGCCAACGAACAGAGCTCCTACAATGAGCAGTTCTTC.